This T cell receptor (beta chain) came from a study of blood T cell repertoires in COVID-19. Produced via immunoSEQ multiplex PCR; TCRdb's table is partial and in-frame only. The sample lists more than 65,000 clones; around four fifths were seen once. The CDR3 runs to 15 residues. The J segment lost 5 bases and the V segment lost 6 bases, leaving 8 bases of the junction unmatched. The germline V gene has CDR1 SNHLY and CDR2 FYNNEI. Sequenced input: peripheral blood. This TCR was sampled from a human donor in a cohort sampled during active COVID-19. The J gene is TRBJ2-7, the V gene TRBV2, with 12 positions matching TRBD1. The CDR3 here is CASRGGQGADDEQYF. The CDR3 DNA follows: TGTGCCAGCAGGGGGGGACAGGGGGCGGACGACGAGCAGTACTTC.